These 24 T cell receptor beta chains were sequenced from one sample in a study of blood T cell repertoires in COVID-19. Method: immunoSEQ multiplex PCR; TCRdb's copy keeps in-frame clones and lacks some. This table has 100,000 or so clones, more than 75% appearing once. Sequenced sample: peripheral blood. These receptor sequences come from a man aged 30-40 years in a cohort sampled during active COVID-19.

The chain has TRBV7-6 and TRBJ2-1, with 8 bases fitting TRBD2. V gave up 1 base and J gave up 8 bases; unmatched junction bases: 7. Germline values: CDR1 SGHVS, CDR2 FNYEAQ. The CDR3 is made up of 15 amino acids. CDR3 in DNA: TGTGCCAGCAGCTTAGTGGGCGGGGGGAGCGATGAGCAGTTCTTC. This gives the protein CASSLVGGGSDEQFF.

This clone has only one observation. The chain has TRBV18 and TRBJ2-2; D perhaps matches TRBD1 (6 bases). V dropped 3 bases and J dropped 4 bases, with 9 bases sitting between them. The germline gives CDR1 KGHSH, CDR2 LQKENI. This CDR3 has 14 amino acids. The CDR3 here is CASSPDSRTGELFF. CDR3 DNA sequence: TGTGCCAGCTCACCGGACAGTCGCACCGGGGAGCTGTTTTTT.

The count of this clone is one. V is TRBV27 and J is TRBJ2-1; TRBD1 might be the D (5 bases). CDR3 length: 16 amino acids. The V gene lost 5 bases and the J gene lost 9 bases, with 23 bases spanning the gap. Germline lookup yields CDR1 MNHEY and CDR2 SMNVEV (reference sequence). The CDR3 DNA reads TGTGCCAGCAGTCCTCCAGGGTCTTGGTCGAACAGTGAGCAGTTCTTC. Its translation is CASSPPGSWSNSEQFF.

The chain couples TRBV10-3 to TRBJ2-1; 9 bases align to TRBD2. Trimming removed 0 bases from V and 4 bases from J; junction bases left unmatched: 7. This CDR3 has 17 residues. Germline V lookup: CDR1 ENHRY, CDR2 SYGVKD. The CDR3 spells CAISESRASGDYNEQFF. The CDR3, as DNA: TGTGCCATCAGTGAGTCGAGGGCTAGCGGGGATTACAATGAGCAGTTCTTC.

The DNA of the CDR3 is TGTGCCAGCAGCTTAGTTGGCGGGTCCACGTACAATGAGCAGTTCTTC. Translation gives CASSLVGGSTYNEQFF. The chain combines TRBV7-2 with TRBJ2-1; the D gene is possibly TRBD2 (5 bases). The CDR3 sequence is 16 residues long. The germline V and J ends were trimmed by 1 base and 4 bases, with 14 bases remaining between them. Germline CDR1 is SGHTA and CDR2 is FQGNSA.

The chain carries TRBV24-1 and TRBJ1-2; 8 nucleotides agree with TRBD1. This CDR3 is 15 amino acids long. Germline V CDR1 and CDR2: KGHDR, SFDVKD. The ends lost 9 bases at V and 4 bases at J; junction bases unmatched: 12. CDR3 coding DNA: TGTGCCACCCCTACCTGTCAGGGGGCCGTCTATGGCTACACCTTC. Its translation is CATPTCQGAVYGYTF.

The chain's CDR3 is CASSGGQSSYNSPLHF. As DNA, the CDR3 is TGTGCCAGCAGCGGAGGGCAAAGCTCCTATAATTCACCCCTCCACTTT. The chain carries TRBV6-2 or TRBV6-3 and TRBJ1-6; no definite D call. V was pared by 6 bases and J by 0 bases, with 12 bases between. The germline gives CDR1 MNHEY, CDR2 SVGEGT. The CDR3 spans 16 residues.

The V and J genes are TRBV6-5 and TRBJ2-1; 9 nucleotides align to TRBD2. J gave up 9 bases and V 5 bases, and 11 bases lay outside the gene matches. Germline lookup yields CDR1 MNHEY and CDR2 SVGAGI. The CDR3 has 15 residues. Here the CDR3 reads CASSNPGTSSGEQFF. Here the CDR3 DNA reads TGTGCCAGCAGTAACCCCGGGACTAGCAGTGGTGAGCAGTTCTTC.

The chain links TRBV4-3 to TRBJ1-5; 12 bases line up with TRBD1. Germline lookup yields CDR1 LGHNA and CDR2 YSLEER. The CDR3 extends over 19 amino acids. Losses at the gene ends were 0 bases for V and 2 bases for J; bases not matched to a gene: 8. CDR3 bases: TGCGCCAGCAGCCAAGAATTGGGACAGGGGGCGGTGGGCAATCAGCCCCAGCATTTT. It encodes CASSQELGQGAVGNQPQHF.

The rearrangement links TRBV18 to TRBJ1-1; D is undetermined. The CDR3 loop spans 13 amino acids. Germline lookup yields CDR1 KGHSH and CDR2 LQKENI. With 6 bases removed from V and 1 base from J, the gap between germline ends came to 9 bases. In DNA, the CDR3 is TGTGCCAGCTCCCTAGATGGGAACACTGAAGCTTTCTTT. Its protein product is CASSLDGNTEAFF.

This chain connects TRBV28 to TRBJ1-2; TRBD1 aligns across 9 bases. Trimming took 5 bases from V and 4 from J; bases not matched to a gene: 5. Looked up from germline, CDR1 is MDHEN and CDR2 is SYDVKM. The CDR3 loop spans 14 amino acids. The CDR3 protein is CASSVTGGGYGYTF. In DNA form, the CDR3 reads TGTGCCAGCAGTGTAACAGGGGGCGGCTATGGCTACACCTTC.

The chain combines TRBV4-1 with TRBJ1-5; D is unresolved. CDR1 and CDR2 (germline): MGHRA, YSYEKL. CDR3 length: 16 amino acids. Trimming took off 0 bases at V and 5 bases at J, with 14 bases between the two ends. In nucleotides, the CDR3 is TGCGCCAGCAGCCAAGATCAGTTAGGACTGGATCAGCCCCAGCATTTT. It is translated as CASSQDQLGLDQPQHF.

This clone was recorded a few times. This sequence joins TRBV10-1 and TRBJ1-2; 9 positions match TRBD1. CDR1 WNHNN and CDR2 SYGVQD come from the germline V gene (reference sequence). The CDR3 extends over 13 amino acids. Losses at the gene ends were 6 bases for V and 8 bases for J; bases not matched to a gene: 7. CDR3 DNA sequence: TGCGCCAGCAGCGGAACAGGGGGCTGGGGCTACACCTTC. Its protein is CASSGTGGWGYTF.

The rearrangement uses TRBV6-2 or TRBV6-3 and TRBJ1-2; TRBD1 agrees at 8 bases. This CDR3 has 13 amino acids. CDR1 and CDR2 (germline): MNHEY, SVGEGT. V shed 6 bases and J 4 bases; nucleotides not matched to a gene: 4. CDR3 in amino acids: CASSTDRAYGYTF. The CDR3 bases are TGTGCCAGCAGCACGGACAGGGCCTATGGCTACACCTTC.

This clone has only one observation. V is TRBV10-3 and J is TRBJ2-3, with 11 bases aligning to TRBD1. Germline CDR1 is ENHRY and CDR2 is SYGVKD. This CDR3 region has 16 residues. Trimming cost V 6 bases and J 0 bases; bases outside gene matches: 5. For the CDR3, the DNA is TGTGCCATCAGGCCCGGGACAGGGGGGAGCACAGATACGCAGTATTTT. Translating gives CAIRPGTGGSTDTQYF.

This chain uses TRBV6-5 with TRBJ1-4; D is unclear. The length of the CDR3 is 16 residues. Per the germline V gene, CDR1 is MNHEY and CDR2 is SVGAGI. The V and J ends lost 0 bases and 4 bases respectively, with 12 bases between them. The CDR3 DNA sequence: TGTGCCAGCAGTTACTCGAGAGCGGTGGGTAATGAAAAACTGTTTTTT. It yields the protein CASSYSRAVGNEKLFF.

This clone was recorded once. The chain couples TRBV6-4 to TRBJ2-2; 7 bases align to TRBD2. V shed 6 bases, J shed 0 bases, and the junction held 7 bases outside the gene matches. CDR3 size: 16 residues. Germline V CDR1 and CDR2: MRHNA, SNTAGT. The CDR3 nucleotides are TGTGCCAGCAGACCTCAGGCGGGGGCGAACACCGGGGAGCTGTTTTTT. Protein sequence: CASRPQAGANTGELFF.

This clone was seen at least ten times. This sequence joins TRBV2 and TRBJ1-1; weak D call: TRBD1 (6 bases). Germline V gene data show CDR1 as SNHLY and CDR2 as FYNNEI. The CDR3 consists of 14 residues. V lost 7 bases and J 5 bases, leaving 17 bases between the germline ends. The CDR3 DNA sequence: TGTGCCAGCACGAAGGACAGTAGGCGGACTGAAGCTTTCTTT. It encodes CASTKDSRRTEAFF. The full variable domain, with the rest looked up from reference TRBV2 and TRBJ1-1, is EPEVTQTPSHQVTQMGQEVILRCVPISNHLYFYWYRQILGQKVEFLVSFYNNEISEKSEIFDDQFSVERPDGSNFTLKIRSTKLEDSAMYFCASTKDSRRTEAFFGQGTRLTVV.

The chain joins TRBV5-1 to TRBJ1-1; 7 bases agree with TRBD1. Per germline, CDR1 SGHRS and CDR2 YFSETQ. The CDR3 loop spans 16 amino acids. The J segment lost 6 bases and the V segment lost 2 bases, leaving 13 bases of the junction unmatched. The CDR3 DNA is TGCGCCAGCAGCTTAAACCCGGGACAGACTTCCTCTGAAGCTTTCTTT. Amino acid sequence: CASSLNPGQTSSEAFF. The variable domain in full, with the rest retrieved from reference TRBV5-1 and TRBJ1-1, is KAGVTQTPRYLIKTRGQQVTLSCSPISGHRSVSWYQQTPGQGLQFLFEYFSETQRNKGNFPGRFSGRQFSNSRSEMNVSTLELGDSALYLCASSLNPGQTSSEAFFGQGTRLTVV.

The chain couples TRBV5-1 to TRBJ2-1, with TRBD2 matching 9 bases. The CDR3 sequence is 15 residues long. Germline V gene data show CDR1 as SGHRS and CDR2 as YFSETQ. The junction had 4 bases not matched to a gene; V was cut back by 3 bases and J by 3 bases. The CDR3 DNA sequence: TGCGCCAGCAGCTACGCGGGGGGGAACTACAATGAGCAGTTCTTC. Translated, it gives CASSYAGGNYNEQFF.

This clone was detected only once. The rearrangement links TRBV5-6 to TRBJ1-3; D unclear. The CDR3 runs to 15 residues. The V end lost 4 bases, the J end lost 0 bases, and 11 bases lay between the germline ends. Looked up from germline, CDR1 is SGHDT and CDR2 is YYEEEE. The CDR3: CASSPRAVSGNTIYF. In DNA form, the CDR3 reads TGTGCCAGCAGCCCCCGCGCGGTCTCTGGAAACACCATATATTTT.

This chain connects TRBV2 to TRBJ2-2, with TRBD2 matching 8 bases. Looked up from germline, CDR1 is SNHLY and CDR2 is FYNNEI. This CDR3 comprises 16 residues. The junction had 7 bases not matched to a gene; V was cut back by 5 bases and J by 2 bases. The CDR3 loop is CASSPAGGYNTGELFF. CDR3 DNA sequence: TGTGCCAGCAGTCCGGCGGGGGGTTATAACACCGGGGAGCTGTTTTTT.

The chain recombines TRBV6-2 or TRBV6-3 with TRBJ2-7; the D gene is possibly TRBD1 (5 bases). Trimming cost V 3 bases and J 4 bases, with 22 bases left between them. Germline V gives CDR1 MNHEY, CDR2 SVGEGT. The CDR3 length is 17 residues. DNA of the CDR3: TGTGCCAGCAGTTATGGGTGGACAATTAAGGGCGTATACGAGCAGTACTTC. Residues: CASSYGWTIKGVYEQYF.

The J gene is TRBJ1-1, the V gene TRBV7-6; D unresolved. Germline lookup yields CDR1 SGHVS and CDR2 FNYEAQ. The CDR3 contains 13 residues. V was trimmed by 0 bases and J by 3 bases, leaving 5 bases between them. The CDR3 loop is CASSLAADTEAFF. The CDR3 DNA sequence: TGTGCCAGCAGCTTAGCGGCAGACACTGAAGCTTTCTTT.